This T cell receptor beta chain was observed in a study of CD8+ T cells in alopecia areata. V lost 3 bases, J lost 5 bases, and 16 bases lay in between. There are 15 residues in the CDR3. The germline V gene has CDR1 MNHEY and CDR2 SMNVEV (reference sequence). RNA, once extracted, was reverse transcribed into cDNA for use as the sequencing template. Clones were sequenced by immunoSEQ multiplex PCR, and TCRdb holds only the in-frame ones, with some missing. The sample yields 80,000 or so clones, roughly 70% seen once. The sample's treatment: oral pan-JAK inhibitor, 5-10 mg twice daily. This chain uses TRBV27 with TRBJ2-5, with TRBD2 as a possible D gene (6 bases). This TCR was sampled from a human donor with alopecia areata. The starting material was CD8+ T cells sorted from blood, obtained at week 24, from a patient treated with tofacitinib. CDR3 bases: TGTGCCAGCAGTTTGCTGACTAGTTACTTGGAGACCCAGTACTTC. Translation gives CASSLLTSYLETQYF.